The rows below give T cell receptor beta chains drawn from one sample of a study of identical twins. A single record per CDR3 protein comes from TCRdb applying MiXCR to the 5' RACE reads. The table includes fewer than 800,000 distinct CDR3 sequences, roughly 6.6% detected once. The same data also went into a second study, on yellow fever vaccine responses in identical twins.

Sequencing was done on a sample of PBMCs. The source is a woman between 18 and 29 years old in good health. Both conserved end residues are part of each CDR3. Fields, in order: D gene, J gene, clone size, V gene, CDR3 DNA, CDR3 protein. D genes are given only for firm matches. Part of the rows lack a size; the others show once, few, many or a class for expanded clones.

D: .; J: TRBJ1-4; size: few; V: TRBV6-1; DNA: TGTGCCAGCAGTCTGGGCCTCACTGGGGAAAAACTGTTTTTT; CDR3: CASSLGLTGEKLFF
D: .; J: TRBJ2-1; size: many; V: TRBV20-1; DNA: TGCAGTGCTAGAGTATCCTCCCGCTCCTACAATGAGCAGTTCTTC; CDR3: CSARVSSRSYNEQFF
D: .; J: TRBJ1-6; size: many; V: TRBV6-1; DNA: TGTGCCAGCAGTACAGGGTTTCCTAATTCACCCCTCCACTTT; CDR3: CASSTGFPNSPLHF
D: .; J: TRBJ1-1; size: few; V: TRBV12-3/TRBV12-4; DNA: TGTGCCAGCAGTTTGGGACTTACGTACACTGAAGCTTTCTTT; CDR3: CASSLGLTYTEAFF
D: .; J: TRBJ2-5; size: few; V: TRBV7-2; DNA: TGTGCCAGCAGCTTTAGGAGTGGAGAGACCCAGTACTTC; CDR3: CASSFRSGETQYF
D: .; J: TRBJ2-2; size: .; V: TRBV10-3; DNA: TGTGCCATCAGTGCGTTACCACAGGGTGCAGAGACCGGGGAGCTGTTTTTT; CDR3: CAISALPQGAETGELFF
D: TRBD1; J: TRBJ2-2; size: many; V: TRBV5-1; DNA: TGCGCCAGCAGCTGGACAGGGGGAAAGAACACCGGGGAGCTGTTTTTT; CDR3: CASSWTGGKNTGELFF
D: .; J: TRBJ2-2; size: few; V: TRBV12-5; DNA: TGTGCTAGTGGTTTTCCCTCCGGGGAGCTGTTTTTT; CDR3: CASGFPSGELFF
D: .; J: TRBJ2-1; size: .; V: TRBV7-8; DNA: TGTGCCAGCAGCTCCCTAGGGGCGCTGAGGGAGCAGTTCTTC; CDR3: CASSSLGALREQFF
D: .; J: TRBJ1-1; size: few; V: TRBV6-5; DNA: TGTGCCAGCAGTTACTCGATGACTGGCAGGACACAAGCTTTCTTT; CDR3: CASSYSMTGRTQAFF
D: TRBD2; J: TRBJ2-1; size: .; V: TRBV10-3; DNA: TGTGCCATCAGTGAGCCTAGCGGGAGAGAGGAGCAGTTCTTC; CDR3: CAISEPSGREEQFF
D: TRBD1; J: TRBJ2-1; size: few; V: TRBV12-3/TRBV12-4; DNA: TGTGCCAGCAGTCTACGGGACAGTCAAGCCTACAATGAGCAGTTCTTC; CDR3: CASSLRDSQAYNEQFF
D: .; J: TRBJ2-1; size: .; V: TRBV6-4; DNA: TGTGCCAGCAGTGAGGAACATATGTACAATGAGCAGTTCTTC; CDR3: CASSEEHMYNEQFF
D: .; J: TRBJ1-2; size: .; V: TRBV5-1; DNA: TGCGCCAGCAGCTTGTCAGAAAACTATGGCTACACCTTC; CDR3: CASSLSENYGYTF
D: .; J: TRBJ2-3; size: .; V: TRBV5-1; DNA: TGCGCCAGCACAGAGTCAGGTCGGCACACAGATACGCAGTATTTT; CDR3: CASTESGRHTDTQYF
D: .; J: TRBJ2-1; size: few; V: TRBV19; DNA: TGTGCCAGTAGTATGATGGAAGCTCGGAATGAGCAGTTCTTC; CDR3: CASSMMEARNEQFF
D: TRBD1; J: TRBJ2-4; size: .; V: TRBV24-1; DNA: TGTGCCACCAGTGAAGGGGACAGAGCCAAAAACATTCAGTACTTC; CDR3: CATSEGDRAKNIQYF
D: .; J: TRBJ2-1; size: few; V: TRBV6-1; DNA: TGTGCCAGCAGTCCGGGTGGGGGCAGCTGGGGAAATGAGCAGTTCTTC; CDR3: CASSPGGGSWGNEQFF
D: .; J: TRBJ1-6; size: few; V: TRBV6-5; DNA: TGTGCCAGCAGTTCCACTCACAGGGATTCACCCCTCCACTTT; CDR3: CASSSTHRDSPLHF
D: TRBD1; J: TRBJ2-5; size: many; V: TRBV4-1; DNA: TGCGCCAGCAGCCGAGGAGACGGACAGGGCTTCCAAGAGACCCAGTACTTC; CDR3: CASSRGDGQGFQETQYF
D: TRBD1; J: TRBJ2-1; size: many; V: TRBV7-6; DNA: TGTGCCAGCAGCTATACAGGGGCTGAGCAGTTCTTC; CDR3: CASSYTGAEQFF
D: .; J: TRBJ1-3; size: .; V: TRBV6-5; DNA: TGTGCCAGCAGTTACTCACCCGCCTGGAGCTCTGGAAACACCATATATTTT; CDR3: CASSYSPAWSSGNTIYF
D: .; J: TRBJ1-2; size: .; V: TRBV7-9; DNA: TGTGCCAGCAGCACCGATAAGGGGGGATCAGACGGCTACACCTTC; CDR3: CASSTDKGGSDGYTF
D: TRBD1; J: TRBJ2-5; size: .; V: TRBV7-3; DNA: TGTGCCAGCAGCTCATCGGACAGGGCAGGAGAGACCCAGTACTTC; CDR3: CASSSSDRAGETQYF
D: TRBD2; J: TRBJ2-7; size: .; V: TRBV12-3/TRBV12-4; DNA: TGTGCCAGCAGTAGACCGCCGGGACTAGCGGGAGTGCTGCAGTACTTC; CDR3: CASSRPPGLAGVLQYF